This TCR beta chain is drawn from a study of blood T cell repertoires in COVID-19. For the study at large: Acute-phase and convalescent COVID-19 samples originated in the United States, Italy and Spain. PBMCs, B-cell-depleted T cells, or T cells were the source of the cDNA or gDNA that made up the material.

The length of the CDR3 is 16 residues. CDR1 and CDR2 from the germline V gene are SGHDT and YYEEEE. Trimming at V came to 4 bases and at J to 7 bases, leaving 12 bases not matched to a gene. Methods used by the authors: Reference gene primer amplification gave nucleated cell count estimates. The method was immunoSEQ multiplex PCR; TCRdb's version includes in-frame clones alone and lacks a portion of them. That table supplies the V and J calls and clone size; D and trimming were determined from the DNA. The data hold some 27,000 clones, with approximately 67% observed a single time. Sequenced: peripheral blood. The chain employs TRBV5-6 and TRBJ2-1, with 9 bases that match TRBD2. The receptor was derived from a human donor in a cohort sampled during active COVID-19. The CDR3 sequence: CASSLLAGTLLNEQFF. DNA of the CDR3: TGTGCCAGCAGCCTTCTAGCGGGGACTCTCCTTAATGAGCAGTTCTTC. Variable domain in full (rest from reference TRBV5-6 and TRBJ2-1): DAGVTQSPTHLIKTRGQQVTLRCSPKSGHDTVSWYQQALGQGPQFIFQYYEEEERQRGNFPDRFSGHQFPNYSSELNVNALLLGDSALYLCASSLLAGTLLNEQFFGPGTRLTVL.